This T cell receptor (beta chain) was sequenced during a study of regulatory T cells in long-lasting Graves disease. Study as a whole: Disease was considered persistent Graves' disease after over 5 years of antithyroid drugs (with positive TSH receptor antibodies). Study-wide points: Persistent cases favored TRBV28, TRBJ1-2 and TRBJ2-5. Having few samples may have compromised the accuracy.

CDR3 regions were amplified by Arm-PCR using iRepertoire HTBI primers to build TCR beta libraries. TCRdb processed the multiplex PCR reads anew with MiXCR; each CDR3 protein has one entry. Of around 510,000 distinct CDR3 sequences listed, roughly 20% are singletons. V dropped 4 bases and J dropped 5; count of bases not matched to a gene: 6. Germline CDR1 reads SGHAT; CDR2 reads FQDESV (reference sequence). This CDR3 has 14 amino acids. This clonotype is a singleton in its sample. Its antigen remains unknown. Time point meaning: persistent/refractory GD, antithyroid drugs over 5 years with positive TRAb. Extracted PBMC RNA gave rise to the TCR library.

This sequence originates from a female donor with Graves disease. The input for sequencing was peripheral blood mononuclear cells (PBMCs), taken when the disease was refractory, from a patient treated with antithyroid drugs. This chain uses TRBV11-1 with TRBJ2-7, with 9 bases that match TRBD2. This CDR3 reads CASSSVAGANEQYF. CDR3 DNA: TGTGCCAGCAGCTCGGTAGCGGGAGCGAACGAGCAGTACTTC.